One sample yielded the 10 T cell receptor beta chains listed below, sequenced in a study of OX40 agonist ivuxolimab in advanced cancers. Sequenced by immunoSEQ multiplex PCR; TCRdb stores in-frame clones only, minus some. In the table there are 70,000 or so clones, over 80% of which are singletons. The sequenced sample was CD4+ or CD8+ T cells sorted from blood, obtained in a trial of the OX40 agonist ivuxolimab. The receptors here all came from an adult with an advanced solid tumor such as melanoma, head and neck, liver or kidney cancer.

The rearrangement joins TRBV7-3 to TRBJ1-2; 7 positions match TRBD1. From germline, CDR1 is SGHTA and CDR2 FQGTGA. V was clipped by 1 base and J by 5 bases; unmatched bases: 7. This CDR3 is built from 15 residues. The CDR3 protein is CASSLKPGQSYGYTF. The CDR3 nucleotides read TGTGCCAGCAGCTTAAAGCCGGGACAGAGTTATGGCTACACCTTC.

This clone has only one observation. This rearrangement joins TRBV29-1 to TRBJ1-6; maybe TRBD1 (6 bases). CDR1 is SQVTM and CDR2 is ANQGSEA in the germline V gene. This CDR3 region has 16 residues. Between the trimmed V and J ends, which lost 0 bases and 7 bases, there was a span of 16 bases. CDR3 coding DNA: TGCAGCGTTGAAGATGGGACACCCAGGTGGAATTCACCCCTCCACTTT. Protein product: CSVEDGTPRWNSPLHF.

The V and J genes are TRBV19 and TRBJ2-5, with 8 bases lining up with TRBD1. The J call may not be correct, given that the DNA end is closer to TRBJ2-7. The germline CDR1 and CDR2 sequences are LNHDA and SQIVND (reference sequence). The length of the CDR3 is 16 residues. CDR3 sequence (DNA): TGTGCCAGTAGTATTAGAGGACAGGGAAGCTCCTACGAGCAGTACTTC. Protein: CASSIRGQGSSYEQYF.

Notes on this clone: The germline gene is not matched at one end of the junction; a read error may be the cause. The chain employs TRBV7-2 and TRBJ2-5; 12 nucleotides match TRBD2. Germline CDR1 reads SGHTA; CDR2 reads FQGNSA. The CDR3 covers 16 residues. Here the CDR3 reads CASSLAGGNLQETQYF. CDR3 DNA: TGTGCCAGCAGCCTAGCGGGGGGGAACCTTCAAGAGACCCAGTACTTC.

The chain has TRBV7-8 and TRBJ2-1, with no clear D. The V end was cut by 5 bases, the J end by 9 bases, with 14 bases between. Germline values: CDR1 SGHVS, CDR2 FQNEAQ. The CDR3 loop spans 13 amino acids. CDR3 bases: TGTGCCAGCAGCAACCTCTTAGGAAGTGAGCAGTTCTTC. Protein product: CASSNLLGSEQFF.

The chain uses TRBV27 and TRBJ2-2; the match to TRBD2 covers 8 bases. This CDR3 region has 15 residues. Germline CDR1 and CDR2: MNHEY and SMNVEV (reference sequence). Trimming took 3 bases from V and 7 from J; bases not matched to a gene: 7. The CDR3 region has the DNA TGTGCCAGCAGTTTCCGGGGGGGCCGTGTCGGGGAGCTGTTTTTT. Its protein product is CASSFRGGRVGELFF.

This chain links TRBV6-5 with TRBJ2-1; perhaps TRBD2 as D (6 bases). The V end lost 0 bases, the J end lost 8 bases, and 17 bases lay between the germline ends. CDR1 MNHEY and CDR2 SVGAGI come from the germline V gene. The CDR3 covers 16 residues. CDR3 DNA sequence: TGTGCCAGCAGTTACTCCGGGGCAGCGGGTAATGATGAGCAGTTCTTC. Translating gives CASSYSGAAGNDEQFF.

The chain is built from TRBV5-4 and TRBJ2-7, with D possibly TRBD1 on 7 matching bases. Germline V gene lookup returns CDR1 SGHNT and CDR2 YYREEE (reference sequence). V shed 5 bases and J shed 7 bases, with 22 bases lying between them. The CDR3 runs 15 residues. The CDR3 DNA reads TGTGCCAGCAGACTGGGATCCGGACAGGAGGGTGAGCAGTACTTC. Encoded protein: CASRLGSGQEGEQYF. Looking up the rest from reference TRBV5-4 and TRBJ2-7 gives the full variable domain: ETGVTQSPTHLIKTRGQQVTLRCSSQSGHNTVSWYQQALGQGPQFIFQYYREEENGRGNFPPRFSGLQFPNYSSELNVNALELDDSALYLCASRLGSGQEGEQYFGPGTRLTVT.

The chain carries TRBV4-1 and TRBJ2-1; 15 bases are shared with TRBD2. CDR1 and CDR2 from the germline V gene are MGHRA and YSYEKL. J gave up 9 bases and V 5 bases, and 5 bases lay outside the gene matches. The CDR3 has 15 amino acids. The CDR3 nucleotides are TGCGCCAGCAGCTCCGGGACTAGCGGGGGGAGTGAGCAGTTCTTC. Protein: CASSSGTSGGSEQFF.

The chain uses TRBV25-1 and TRBJ1-4; D remains unclear. CDR3 size: 14 residues. Germline V gene sequence: CDR1 MGHDK, CDR2 SYGVNS. Trimming pared 9 bases from V and 4 bases from J, leaving 15 bases between. CDR3 region: CASSPPQINEKLFF. Here the CDR3 DNA reads TGTGCCAGTAGCCCCCCCCAGATTAATGAAAAACTGTTTTTT.